A selection of T cell receptor beta chains follows, all from one sample in a study of identical twins' blood T cells. TCRdb itself ran the 5' RACE reads through MiXCR, one entry per CDR3 protein. The profile shows 300,000 to 400,000 distinct CDR3 sequences, roughly 27% of them singletons. The sequencing input was PBMCs. Receptors originate from a woman between 18 and 50 years old in good health. The CDR3 runs from the conserved cysteine through the conserved F or W. Each record gives: D gene, clone size, V gene, J gene, CDR3 DNA, CDR3 protein. A D gene is named only where the DNA matches it firmly. Clone sizes are given selectively: once, few, many, or a class where the clone is expanded.

D: NA
size: few
V: TRBV2
J: TRBJ2-3
DNA: TGTGCCAGTTTTTGGGCAGATACGCAGTATTTT
CDR3: CASFWADTQYF

D: NA
size: NA
V: TRBV20-1
J: TRBJ1-5
DNA: TGCAGTGCTGGAAGTCGTCTTAGCAGTCAGCCCCAGCATTTT
CDR3: CSAGSRLSSQPQHF

D: TRBD1
size: many
V: TRBV5-1
J: TRBJ1-2
DNA: TGCGCCAGCACCACAGGGGCGTATGGCTACACCTTC
CDR3: CASTTGAYGYTF

D: NA
size: NA
V: TRBV20-1
J: TRBJ1-5
DNA: TGCAGTGCTAGCTTACGGGGCGGAGATCAGCCCCAGCATTTT
CDR3: CSASLRGGDQPQHF

D: NA
size: NA
V: TRBV29-1
J: TRBJ1-1
DNA: TGCAGCGTTGAAGATTACGGCCCTGAAGCTTTCTTT
CDR3: CSVEDYGPEAFF

D: NA
size: NA
V: TRBV29-1
J: TRBJ1-5
DNA: TGCAGCGTTCTTTGGGGAAATCAGCCCCAGCATTTT
CDR3: CSVLWGNQPQHF

D: NA
size: NA
V: TRBV3-1
J: TRBJ2-7
DNA: TGTGCCAGCAGCCAGTTCAGGGACTGGGAGCAGTACTTC
CDR3: CASSQFRDWEQYF

D: NA
size: few
V: TRBV30
J: TRBJ1-2
DNA: TGTGCCTCCCTGGCGGAGAGATACTATGGCTACACCTTC
CDR3: CASLAERYYGYTF

D: NA
size: NA
V: TRBV20-1
J: TRBJ2-5
DNA: TGCAGTGCTATACAAGAGACCCAGTACTTC
CDR3: CSAIQETQYF

D: NA
size: many
V: TRBV20-1
J: TRBJ1-1
DNA: TGCAGTGCTAGTCCCCTGGGGGGGAACACTGAAGCTTTCTTT
CDR3: CSASPLGGNTEAFF

D: NA
size: NA
V: TRBV4-1
J: TRBJ1-5
DNA: TGCGCCAGCAGCCAAGATAGAAGGACAGTCGGACAGCCCCAGCATTTT
CDR3: CASSQDRRTVGQPQHF

D: NA
size: many
V: TRBV11-3
J: TRBJ2-1
DNA: TGTGCCAGCAGCTCTCGGACTGCCTACAATGAGCAGTTCTTC
CDR3: CASSSRTAYNEQFF

D: NA
size: many
V: TRBV10-3
J: TRBJ2-7
DNA: TGTGCCACCCCGGGGTACGAGCAGTACTTC
CDR3: CATPGYEQYF

D: NA
size: NA
V: TRBV6-1
J: TRBJ1-1
DNA: TGTGCCAGCAGTGAAAGGAGAGCTGAAGCTTTCTTT
CDR3: CASSERRAEAFF

D: NA
size: NA
V: TRBV6-2/TRBV6-3
J: TRBJ1-5
DNA: TGTGCCAGCAGTAGGGCAACTTATAGCAATCAGCCCCAGCATTTT
CDR3: CASSRATYSNQPQHF

D: NA
size: NA
V: TRBV12-3/TRBV12-4
J: TRBJ1-1
DNA: TGTGCCAGCAGTCACGCGGGACCTCTGAACACTGAAGCTTTCTTT
CDR3: CASSHAGPLNTEAFF

D: TRBD2
size: few
V: TRBV7-8
J: TRBJ2-1
DNA: TGTGCCAGCAGCTTATTCGGGGGGAGGTACAATGAGCAGTTCTTC
CDR3: CASSLFGGRYNEQFF

D: NA
size: NA
V: TRBV3-1
J: TRBJ2-7
DNA: TGTGCCAGCAGCCAAGACTACGGGACACGTAACTACGAGCAGTACTTC
CDR3: CASSQDYGTRNYEQYF

D: TRBD2
size: few
V: TRBV2
J: TRBJ2-1
DNA: TGTGCCAGCAGAAGAAGGACTAGCGGGAACCGCGATGAGCAGTTCTTC
CDR3: CASRRRTSGNRDEQFF

D: NA
size: many
V: TRBV27
J: TRBJ1-1
DNA: TGTGCCAGCAGTTTAGAGGGAGACACTGAAGCTTTCTTT
CDR3: CASSLEGDTEAFF

D: NA
size: few
V: TRBV19
J: TRBJ1-1
DNA: TGTGCCAGTAGTATGGGGTACAGATTGAACACTGAAGCTTTCTTT
CDR3: CASSMGYRLNTEAFF

D: NA
size: NA
V: TRBV11-2
J: TRBJ2-1
DNA: TGTGCCAGCAGCTTAGGAAGGGCATGGCTCTCTCAAAATGAGCAGTTCTTC
CDR3: CASSLGRAWLSQNEQFF

D: NA
size: NA
V: TRBV20-1
J: TRBJ1-4
DNA: TGCAGTGCTAGAGATACATACAGCAAATCCAATGAAAAACTGTTTTTT
CDR3: CSARDTYSKSNEKLFF

D: TRBD1
size: few
V: TRBV20-1
J: TRBJ1-5
DNA: TGCAGTGCTCGCCGAGCAGGGGGTAATAGGGGCAATCAGCCCCAGCATTTT
CDR3: CSARRAGGNRGNQPQHF

D: TRBD1
size: NA
V: TRBV19
J: TRBJ1-5
DNA: TGTGCCAGTAGTAATCGACAGGGTTATCAGCCCCAGCATTTT
CDR3: CASSNRQGYQPQHF

D: NA
size: NA
V: TRBV19
J: TRBJ1-6
DNA: TGTGCCAGTAGTCCAGCGCTCTCCAATTCACCCCTCCACTTT
CDR3: CASSPALSNSPLHF

D: TRBD2
size: NA
V: TRBV7-2
J: TRBJ2-1
DNA: TGTGCCAGCAGCTTAGGTTCAGCGGGAGGATCCGAGCAGTTCTTC
CDR3: CASSLGSAGGSEQFF

D: TRBD1
size: NA
V: TRBV5-1
J: TRBJ1-1
DNA: TGCGCCAGCAGGGGACAGGGGGCTGAGGCTGAAGCTTTCTTT
CDR3: CASRGQGAEAEAFF

D: NA
size: NA
V: TRBV10-2
J: TRBJ2-1
DNA: TGCGCCAGTAGGGTCTTCGAAAGCTCCTACAATGAGCAGTTCTTC
CDR3: CASRVFESSYNEQFF

D: NA
size: NA
V: TRBV5-1
J: TRBJ1-1
DNA: TGCGCCAGCAGCGAGCAGACTTCGAACACTGAAGCTTTCTTT
CDR3: CASSEQTSNTEAFF

D: NA
size: NA
V: TRBV4-3
J: TRBJ1-4
DNA: TGCGCCAGCAGCCAAGGACAGGTGGGGGGTGAAAAACTGTTTTTT
CDR3: CASSQGQVGGEKLFF

D: NA
size: few
V: TRBV11-2
J: TRBJ2-7
DNA: TGTGCCAGCAGCTTAGGGGCCGGGGTTAATTACGAGCAGTACTTC
CDR3: CASSLGAGVNYEQYF

D: NA
size: NA
V: TRBV29-1
J: TRBJ1-3
DNA: TGCAGCGTTGAACCCCTCGGGAGCGCCGGTGGAGGAAACACCATATATTTT
CDR3: CSVEPLGSAGGGNTIYF

D: TRBD1
size: many
V: TRBV20-1
J: TRBJ2-2
DNA: TGCAGTGCTAGAGATTCCGACAGGGATCACACCGGGGAGCTGTTTTTT
CDR3: CSARDSDRDHTGELFF

D: NA
size: NA
V: TRBV5-6
J: TRBJ1-1
DNA: TGTGCCAGCAGCTTGGAACCGACATCGAGGACTTTCTTT
CDR3: CASSLEPTSRTFF

D: NA
size: few
V: TRBV18
J: TRBJ1-3
DNA: TGTGCCAGCTCACCCTACGACACCTCTGGAAACACCATATATTTT
CDR3: CASSPYDTSGNTIYF

D: NA
size: NA
V: TRBV25-1
J: TRBJ1-1
DNA: TGTGCCAGCAGTCAGGGAGGGAATCTCCCTGAAGCTTTCTTT
CDR3: CASSQGGNLPEAFF

D: NA
size: NA
V: TRBV18
J: TRBJ1-1
DNA: TGTGCCAGCTCACAGGGTTCGGGGTACACTGAAGCTTTCTTT
CDR3: CASSQGSGYTEAFF

D: NA
size: NA
V: TRBV6-2/TRBV6-3
J: TRBJ1-1
DNA: TGTGCCAGCACCCGCCCCCAGAAGAACACTGAAGCTTTCTTT
CDR3: CASTRPQKNTEAFF

D: NA
size: NA
V: TRBV20-1
J: TRBJ2-3
DNA: TGCAGTGCTAGAGTTCGGCTAAGCACAGATACGCAGTATTTT
CDR3: CSARVRLSTDTQYF

D: NA
size: few
V: TRBV29-1
J: TRBJ2-7
DNA: TGCAGCGTTGAAGGATTAGGGGGACTCTACGAGCAGTACTTC
CDR3: CSVEGLGGLYEQYF

D: TRBD1
size: few
V: TRBV6-1
J: TRBJ1-1
DNA: TGTGCCAGCAGTGAAGGACAGGGGGCGCGGGCTTTCTTT
CDR3: CASSEGQGARAFF

D: NA
size: NA
V: TRBV6-1
J: TRBJ2-6
DNA: TGTGCCAGCACCAAAGAGGCTGGGGCCAACGTCCTGACTTTC
CDR3: CASTKEAGANVLTF

D: NA
size: few
V: TRBV18
J: TRBJ2-3
DNA: TGTGCCAGCTCTCCGAGTGCCTCATATGTCACAGATACGCAGTATTTT
CDR3: CASSPSASYVTDTQYF